These T cell receptor beta chains were read from a single sample in a study of blood T cells in healthy people across ages. TCRdb reprocessed the 5' RACE reads via MiXCR and lists one record per CDR3 protein. Of some 1,500,000 distinct CDR3 sequences in the sample, 35% to 45% were seen once. Sequenced input: blood. The receptors here all came from a woman between 18 and 29 years old in good health. CDR3s include the opening cysteine and the closing phenylalanine or tryptophan. The D gene is left open where the match is weak. Expanded clones are given a class, and other clones once, few, many or no size at all.

clone size	V gene	CDR3 length	D gene	J gene	CDR3 DNA	CDR3 protein
few	TRBV27	15	TRBD1	TRBJ1-2	TGTGCCAGCAGTCCCATACGGACAGGGTATTATGGCTACACCTTC	CASSPIRTGYYGYTF
NA	TRBV7-8	14	NA	TRBJ1-2	TGTGCCAGCTTGAGTGATCTAGGAATCGGCGGCTACACCTTC	CASLSDLGIGGYTF
NA	TRBV21-1	20	NA	TRBJ2-1	TGTGCCAGCAGCAAAGAGGCTAGCGATCGAGGACAACCCTCCTACAATGAGCAGTTCTTC	CASSKEASDRGQPSYNEQFF
NA	TRBV27	14	TRBD2	TRBJ2-3	TGTGCCCGCAGTCGACTAGCGATCACAGATACGCAGTATTTT	CARSRLAITDTQYF
few	TRBV6-2/TRBV6-3	14	NA	TRBJ2-1	TGTGCCAGCAGTGACGGTAGCCCGAGCAATATGCAGTTCTTC	CASSDGSPSNMQFF
NA	TRBV7-9	14	TRBD1	TRBJ2-5	TGTGCCACCGCACCGGGACAGGGAATAGAGACCCAGTACTTC	CATAPGQGIETQYF
NA	TRBV7-2	15	TRBD2	TRBJ2-7	TGTGCCAGCAGCTTTAGTAGCGGGGGTGGGTACGAGCAGTACTTC	CASSFSSGGGYEQYF
NA	TRBV6-1	13	TRBD2	TRBJ2-1	TGTGCCATGGGACTAGCGGCCTACAATGAGCAGTTCTTC	CAMGLAAYNEQFF
NA	TRBV25-1	20	TRBD2	TRBJ2-1	TGTGCCAGCAGTGAAAGCCCCGCTAGCGGGGGACAGAGCTCCTACAATGAGCAGTTCTTC	CASSESPASGGQSSYNEQFF
NA	TRBV10-3	15	TRBD2	TRBJ2-1	TGTGCCATCAATGTGGCGGGGGGCCTCCACAATGAGCAGTTCTTC	CAINVAGGLHNEQFF
NA	TRBV7-2	16	TRBD1	TRBJ2-1	TGTGCCAGCAGCTTGTCCTGGGACAGGGACTACAATGAGCAGTTCTTC	CASSLSWDRDYNEQFF
NA	TRBV7-2	15	TRBD1	TRBJ2-7	TGTGCCAGCAGCTTACTGACAGGGGACTCCTACGAGCAGTACTTC	CASSLLTGDSYEQYF
NA	TRBV20-1	15	TRBD2	TRBJ2-5	TGCAGTGCTAGAGATCGTAGCGGGGTCCAAGAGACCCAGTACTTC	CSARDRSGVQETQYF
NA	TRBV4-2	14	NA	TRBJ1-1	TGTGCCAGCAGCCAAATGGGAGGGGGGACTGAAGCTTTCTTT	CASSQMGGGTEAFF
NA	TRBV6-2/TRBV6-3	16	NA	TRBJ1-5	TGTGCCAGCACAGTTCGAGGGGCCGGGCACAATCAGCCCCAGCATTTT	CASTVRGAGHNQPQHF
few	TRBV20-1	16	NA	TRBJ2-1	TGCAGTGCACCGTCCCCAGAGGGATACCTACCCAATGAGCAGTTCTTC	CSAPSPEGYLPNEQFF
few	TRBV6-5	16	NA	TRBJ1-4	TGTGCCAGCAGTTATTTGTCGAGGGGAACTAATGAAAAACTGTTTTTT	CASSYLSRGTNEKLFF
NA	TRBV7-9	14	NA	TRBJ1-4	TGTGCCAGCAGCAGGGGGGACGCTGGTGAAAAACTGTTTTTT	CASSRGDAGEKLFF
few	TRBV14	13	NA	TRBJ2-5	TGTGCCAGCAGCCAAGGGCTCCAAAAAGGGCAGTACTTC	CASSQGLQKGQYF
NA	TRBV7-9	11	NA	TRBJ2-2	TGTGCCCCCATGGACTCCGGGGAGCTGTTTTTT	CAPMDSGELFF
NA	TRBV7-9	14	NA	TRBJ2-5	TGTGCCAGCAGTGTTGGTGCCCGGGTGGGGGCCCAGTACTTC	CASSVGARVGAQYF
NA	TRBV5-5	16	TRBD1	TRBJ2-3	TGTGCCAGCAGCTTGGCCCGACAGGGGCCCATAGATACGCAGTATTTT	CASSLARQGPIDTQYF
NA	TRBV3-1	17	NA	TRBJ2-5	TGTGCCAGCAGCCAAGATAAAGGAGGAGCCGCCCAAGAGACCCAGTACTTC	CASSQDKGGAAQETQYF
NA	TRBV10-3	16	TRBD1	TRBJ2-7	TGTGCCATCAGTGACGCTGCGGACAGGGGGGGATACGAGCAGTACTTC	CAISDAADRGGYEQYF
NA	TRBV6-5	15	TRBD1	TRBJ1-1	TGTGCCAGCAGAGGGGGGCAGGGGGCTGGCACTGAAGCTTTCTTT	CASRGGQGAGTEAFF
few	TRBV9	14	NA	TRBJ2-1	TGTGCCAGCAGTGAAAAACAGGTTTACAATGAGCAGTTCTTC	CASSEKQVYNEQFF
NA	TRBV19	15	NA	TRBJ2-1	TGTGCCAGTAGCCCTCGAGATGGCAACTACAATGAGCAGTTCTTC	CASSPRDGNYNEQFF
NA	TRBV12-3/TRBV12-4	14	NA	TRBJ2-1	TGTGCCAGCAGTTGGTTTCGCAGGGTCAATGAGCAGTTCTTC	CASSWFRRVNEQFF
NA	TRBV28	16	TRBD2	TRBJ2-3	TGTGCCAGCAGTCCCGGCTTTAGCGGGAGACCTGATACGCAGTATTTT	CASSPGFSGRPDTQYF
NA	TRBV10-3	13	TRBD1	TRBJ1-1	TGTGCCATCAGTGCGACAGGGGGAACTGAAGCTTTCTTT	CAISATGGTEAFF
NA	TRBV9	14	NA	TRBJ1-2	TGTGCCAGCAGCGTAGCAAATACTAACTATGGCTACACCTTC	CASSVANTNYGYTF
few	TRBV4-3	15	NA	TRBJ2-5	TGCGCCAGCAGCCAAGTACTAGCACGCCAAGAGACCCAGTACTTC	CASSQVLARQETQYF
NA	TRBV9	14	NA	TRBJ1-2	TGTGCCAGCAGCGACAGTTTAGGGGCCTATGGCTACACCTTC	CASSDSLGAYGYTF
once	TRBV13	16	NA	TRBJ1-3	TGTGCCAGCAGCTTAGACTACAGCTTCTCTGGAAACACCATATATTTT	CASSLDYSFSGNTIYF
NA	TRBV6-2/TRBV6-3	15	NA	TRBJ1-6	TGTGCCAGCAGTTACTCCGCAGCGAGAGGTTCACCCCTCCACTTT	CASSYSAARGSPLHF
NA	TRBV20-1	13	TRBD1	TRBJ1-3	TGCAGTGCGGACAGGGGGAATGGAAACACCATATATTTT	CSADRGNGNTIYF
NA	TRBV7-9	12	NA	TRBJ1-4	TGTGCCAGCAGCCCCCTCGTCTTAAAACTGTTTTTT	CASSPLVLKLFF
NA	TRBV27	11	NA	TRBJ1-4	TGTGCCAGCAGTTATGGGACCAAACTGTTTTTT	CASSYGTKLFF
NA	TRBV21-1	15	NA	TRBJ2-7	TGTGCCAGCAGCAAGTACTTCCAGGGGGCCCACGAGCAGTACTTC	CASSKYFQGAHEQYF
NA	TRBV12-3/TRBV12-4	12	NA	TRBJ2-5	TGTGCCAGCCGGGGGACAGCAGAGACCCAGTACTTC	CASRGTAETQYF
NA	TRBV5-1	20	TRBD1	TRBJ2-1	TGCGCCAGCAGCCCGGGGGGACAGGGGAGCCGGTTTGCCATATACAATGAGCAGTTCTTC	CASSPGGQGSRFAIYNEQFF
NA	TRBV6-1	16	TRBD2	TRBJ2-7	TGTGCCAGCAGTGAGACGACTAGCGGGAGGCCCTACGAGCAGTACTTC	CASSETTSGRPYEQYF
NA	TRBV7-3	16	NA	TRBJ2-5	TGTGCCAGCAGCTTAAGAGGGGACGGGGTGGGAGAGACCCAGTACTTC	CASSLRGDGVGETQYF
few	TRBV7-6	19	TRBD2	TRBJ2-1	TGTGCCAGCACCTATTCGGGAACTAGCGGGGGGGCCTCGGTAGATGAGCAGTTCTTC	CASTYSGTSGGASVDEQFF
few	TRBV27	18	NA	TRBJ1-2	TGTGCCAGCAGTTTATCGGGTGTACGGACAGAAGGGACCTATGGCTACACCTTC	CASSLSGVRTEGTYGYTF
NA	TRBV28	14	NA	TRBJ2-7	TGTGCCAGCAGTGCGGTTGGGTCCTTCCACGAGCAGTACTTC	CASSAVGSFHEQYF
NA	TRBV5-1	17	NA	TRBJ2-1	TGCGCCAGCAGCTTACCCAGCGCCAAGAGCTCCTACAATGAGCAGTTCTTC	CASSLPSAKSSYNEQFF
NA	TRBV6-5	16	NA	TRBJ2-7	TGTGCCAGTAGTTACACGGCGACAGGGGACTATTACGAGCAGTACTTC	CASSYTATGDYYEQYF
few	TRBV12-3/TRBV12-4	13	NA	TRBJ1-2	TGTGCCAGCTGGGATGGAGCTAACTATGGCTACACCTTC	CASWDGANYGYTF
few	TRBV12-3/TRBV12-4	14	NA	TRBJ2-5	TGTGCCAGCACCCCGGCCCCCAGTCAAGAGACCCAGTACTTC	CASTPAPSQETQYF
NA	TRBV29-1	14	TRBD1	TRBJ1-1	TGCAGCGTTGAAGGGACAGGGCAAGGGGCTGAAGCTTTCTTT	CSVEGTGQGAEAFF
few	TRBV7-2	11	NA	TRBJ2-1	TGTGCCAGCCTTTCCACCAATGAGCAGTTCTTC	CASLSTNEQFF
NA	TRBV29-1	14	NA	TRBJ2-1	TGCAGCGTTGCTAGGGAAAGGAGTGTCGAGACCCAGTTCTTC	CSVARERSVETQFF
few	TRBV30	14	NA	TRBJ2-3	TGTGCCTGGAGTCTACTACTGGGCACAGATACGCAGTATTTT	CAWSLLLGTDTQYF
NA	TRBV20-1	14	NA	TRBJ1-1	TGCAGTGCTAGGGGAAGAGGGTCGAACACTGAAGCTTTCTTT	CSARGRGSNTEAFF
few	TRBV25-1	15	TRBD1	TRBJ1-2	TGTGCCAGCAGCGAACCGGGACAGGGGGACTATGGCGACACCTTC	CASSEPGQGDYGDTF